Listed here are 14 T cell receptor beta chains from one sample, sequenced in a study of Graves' ophthalmopathy and Graves' hyperthyroidism. RNA transcripts yielded amplified TCR beta CDR3 regions. First-round RT-PCR with HTBI primers preceded a second-round multiplex PCR. TCRdb itself ran the multiplex PCR reads through MiXCR, one entry per CDR3 protein. The top ten clones hold roughly 45% of a sample with around 670,000 distinct CDR3 sequences, approximately 40% of them seen once. The sequenced sample was peripheral blood. Source of these receptors: an adult man with Graves' ophthalmopathy.

The V and J genes are TRBV19 and TRBJ1-2; 9 positions match TRBD1. Germline CDR1 is LNHDA and CDR2 is SQIVND (reference sequence). With 7 bases clipped from V and 1 base from J, the junction kept 13 bases outside the gene matches. The CDR3 runs to 17 residues. The CDR3, as DNA: TGTGCCAGTACCGAAAATGGGGACAGGGCAGTTAACTATGGCTACACCTTC. Translating gives CASTENGDRAVNYGYTF.

Here the CDR3 DNA reads TGCGCCAGCAGCTTGACGGTAAAGAATGAAGCTTTCTTT. It translates to CASSLTVKNEAFF. The chain carries TRBV5-1 and TRBJ1-1, with D uncertain. The CDR3 is made up of 13 amino acids. CDR1 is SGHRS and CDR2 is YFSETQ in the germline V gene. Trimming pared 1 base from V and 7 bases from J, leaving 11 bases between. The whole variable domain, filled in from reference TRBV5-1 and TRBJ1-1, reads KAGVTQTPRYLIKTRGQQVTLSCSPISGHRSVSWYQQTPGQGLQFLFEYFSETQRNKGNFPGRFSGRQFSNSRSEMNVSTLELGDSALYLCASSLTVKNEAFFGQGTRLTVV.

Remarks on this clonotype: At one end the junction does not follow the germline gene, possibly because of a read error. The genes are TRBV2 and TRBJ2-5; the D gene could be TRBD1 or TRBD2 (5 bases each). The germline V gene encodes CDR1 SNHLY and CDR2 FYNNEI. This CDR3 spans 16 amino acids. CDR3 residues: CASSVNKGPKGEIQYF. The CDR3, as DNA: TGTGCCAGCAGTGTGAATAAGGGGCCAAAGGGAGAGATCCAGTACTTC.

This clonotype was counted many times. The chain links TRBV7-3 to TRBJ1-2; D remains unclear. In germline, CDR1 is SGHTA, CDR2 FQGTGA. The CDR3 covers 13 residues. Trimming removed 0 bases from V and 8 bases from J, with 10 bases in between. The CDR3 spells CASSLTPGGGYTF. CDR3 bases: TGTGCCAGCAGCTTAACGCCCGGAGGGGGCTACACCTTC.

V is TRBV29-1 and J is TRBJ1-1; D might be TRBD1 (6 bases). The CDR3 consists of 12 residues. Trimming removed 8 bases from V and 8 bases from J, with 18 bases in between. CDR1 SQVTM and CDR2 ANQGSEA come from the germline V gene. The CDR3 protein is CSSTGTSIEAFF. The CDR3 bases are TGCAGCTCGACAGGAACTTCAATAGAAGCTTTCTTT.

The chain has TRBV29-1 and TRBJ1-1, with unresolved D. The V and J ends lost 0 bases and 1 base respectively, with 15 bases between them. Germline V gene sequence: CDR1 SQVTM, CDR2 ANQGSEA. This CDR3 is 16 amino acids long. In DNA form, the CDR3 reads TGCAGCGTTGAAGATCGCTCAGCAGACCAGAACACTGAAGCTTTCTTT. This codes for CSVEDRSADQNTEAFF.

The chain links TRBV19 to TRBJ2-5, with TRBD2 as a possible D gene (5 bases). Germline V lookup: CDR1 LNHDA, CDR2 SQIVND (reference sequence). CDR3 length equals 12 residues. Trimming removed 8 bases from V and 11 bases from J, with 18 bases in between. Written as DNA, the CDR3 is TGTGCCAGTGCTTGGGGAGCAGATACGCAGTACTTC. Its protein product is CASAWGADTQYF. The variable domain in full, with the rest retrieved from reference TRBV19 and TRBJ2-5, is DGGITQSPKYLFRKEGQNVTLSCEQNLNHDAMYWYRQDPGQGLRLIYYSQIVNDFQKGDIAEGYSVSREKKESFPLTVTSAQKNPTAFYLCASAWGADTQYFGPGTRLLVL.

This chain joins TRBV24-1 and TRBJ1-5; D gene uncertain. The CDR3 totals 15 residues. Germline CDR1 is KGHDR and CDR2 is SFDVKD. Trimming left V 7 bases short and J 3 bases short, with 15 bases between. CDR3 sequence reads: CATSRDREPNQPQHF. The CDR3 nucleotides are TGTGCCACCAGCAGAGATAGGGAGCCCAATCAGCCCCAGCATTTT.

The chain is built from TRBV29-1 and TRBJ1-5; 8 bases map to TRBD1. With V trimmed by 8 bases and J by 4 bases, 4 bases remained unmatched. The germline CDR1 and CDR2 sequences are SQVTM and ANQGSEA. This CDR3 spans 12 amino acids. The CDR3 protein is CSSGQGNQPQHF. The DNA of the CDR3 is TGCAGCTCCGGACAGGGTAATCAGCCCCAGCATTTT.

The sample holds a few counts of this clonotype. The rearrangement uses TRBV7-2 and TRBJ1-1; D unclear. Germline CDR1 SGHTA, CDR2 FQGNSA. This CDR3 contains 13 residues. V dropped 1 base and J dropped 5 bases, with 8 bases sitting between them. The CDR3 coding sequence is TGTGCCAGCAGCTTAGGGCCGACAACTGAAGCTTTCTTT. Translated, it gives CASSLGPTTEAFF. Using reference TRBV7-2 and TRBJ1-1 for the parts outside the CDR3, the full variable domain is GAGVSQSPSNKVTEKGKDVELRCDPISGHTALYWYRQSLGQGLEFLIYFQGNSAPDKSGLPSDRFSAERTGGSVSTLTIQRTQQEDSAVYLCASSLGPTTEAFFGQGTRLTVV.

As for this clonotype: An end of the junction does not agree with germline; a read error may underlie this. V and J are TRBV7-6 and TRBJ2-5, with D perhaps matching TRBD1 or TRBD2 (7 bases each). The DNA end lines up better with TRBJ2-7; the J call may be wrong. There are 15 residues in the CDR3. Germline loops: CDR1 SGHVS, CDR2 FNYEAQ. The chain's CDR3 is CASSQGGGRGYEQYF. CDR3 nucleotides: TGCGCCAGCAGCCAAGGGGGCGGGAGAGGCTACGAGCAGTACTTC.

This clonotype was recorded a few times. The chain employs TRBV30 and TRBJ2-5; D may match TRBD1 or TRBD2 (5 bases each). The V and J ends lost 8 bases and 9 bases respectively, with 16 bases between them. Germline-derived CDR1 and CDR2 are GTSNPN and SVGIG (reference sequence). There are 11 residues in the CDR3. The CDR3 here is CALGERMAQYF. The CDR3 DNA reads as TGTGCCCTGGGGGAAAGGATGGCCCAGTACTTC. Looking up the rest from reference TRBV30 and TRBJ2-5 gives the full variable domain: SQTIHQWPATLVQPVGSPLSLECTVEGTSNPNLYWYRQAAGRGLQLLFYSVGIGQISSEVPQNLSASRPQDRQFILSSKKLLLSDSGFYLCALGERMAQYFGPGTRLLVL.

The chain links TRBV25-1 to TRBJ2-7; 8 nucleotides line up with TRBD1. The CDR3 extends over 11 amino acids. CDR1 is MGHDK, CDR2 SYGVNS, per germline. In DNA, the CDR3 is TGTGTCGGCAGGGGGCATTACGAGCAGTACTTC. Translating it yields CVGRGHYEQYF.

Remarks on this clonotype: Without the conserved terminal phenylalanine or tryptophan, this CDR3 likely stems from a read error. It is unclear where the CDR3 begins or ends on the DNA, so no DNA is shown, and the CDR3 is as TCRdb lists it. The rearrangement joins TRBV15 to TRBJ1-3. The CDR3 adds up to 8 amino acids, both ends counted. Germline V gene data show CDR1 as LNHNV and CDR2 as YYDKDF (reference sequence). The chain's CDR3 is CATSRAVT.